These 7 T cell receptor beta chains were all obtained from the same sample, sequenced in a study of CD8 T cells in Susac syndrome. Reverse transcription of roughly 0.45 to 1 ug RNA used random hexamers. One entry per CDR3 protein, called by TCRdb with MiXCR from the immunoSEQ multiplex PCR reads. The data show about 160,000 distinct CDR3 sequences, with approximately 95% seen just once and around 0.12% held by the top ten. Material for sequencing was CD4+ T cells from PBMCs. These receptors were taken from a human donor with Susac syndrome.

The chain is built from TRBV7-9 and TRBJ1-6; a weak D match, TRBD1 (5 bases). From germline, CDR1 is SEHNR and CDR2 FQNEAQ (reference sequence). CDR3 length: 15 amino acids. V lost 5 bases to trimming and J lost 8 bases, with 16 bases between them. The CDR3 DNA reads as TGTGCCAGCAGCCATAGGGACGGGGGGGATTCACCCCTCCACTTT. Its protein product is CASSHRDGGDSPLHF.

This rearrangement joins TRBV12-3 or TRBV12-4 to TRBJ2-7; 10 bases align to TRBD2. The CDR3 length is 16 residues. After removal of 2 bases from V and 4 bases from J, the junction contained 8 bases not matched to a gene. The CDR3 sequence: CASSLSLAGAAYEQYF. The CDR3 DNA is TGTGCCAGCAGTTTAAGCCTAGCGGGAGCCGCTTACGAGCAGTACTTC.

The chain carries TRBV7-9 and TRBJ1-2; perhaps TRBD1 as D (5 bases). The CDR3 sequence is 15 residues long. The germline V and J ends were trimmed by 6 bases and 5 bases, with 19 bases remaining between them. Germline loops: CDR1 SEHNR, CDR2 FQNEAQ (reference sequence). CDR3 in DNA: TGTGCCAGCAGACCCGGCCACGGGGGGATATATGGCTACACCTTC. This gives the protein CASRPGHGGIYGYTF. The whole variable domain, filled in from reference TRBV7-9 and TRBJ1-2, reads DTGVSQNPRHKITKRGQNVTFRCDPISEHNRLYWYRQTLGQGPEFLTYFQNEAQLEKSRLLSDRFSAERPKGSFSTLEIQRTEQGDSAMYLCASRPGHGGIYGYTFGSGTRLTVV.

The CDR3 sequence: CAWSMDIGNTEAFF. In nucleotides, the CDR3 is TGTGCCTGGAGTATGGACATAGGAAACACTGAAGCTTTCTTT. V usage is TRBV30 and J usage is TRBJ1-1; tentative D call: TRBD1 (5 bases). Deletions cut 2 bases from V and 2 bases from J, with 12 bases between. The germline gives CDR1 GTSNPN, CDR2 SVGIG (reference sequence). This CDR3 region has 14 residues.

In DNA, the CDR3 is TGTGCCTGGAGTGAGCGGGGACCTCTAGCCAAAAACATTCAGTACTTC. Its translation is CAWSERGPLAKNIQYF. The chain has TRBV30 and TRBJ2-4, with TRBD2 matching 7 bases. The V gene's germline CDR1 is GTSNPN and CDR2 SVGIG (reference sequence). This CDR3 is built from 16 residues. The junction had 6 bases not matched to a gene; V was cut back by 1 base and J by 0 bases.

The chain joins TRBV12-3 or TRBV12-4 to TRBJ1-1; D is undetermined. V was clipped by 8 bases and J by 6 bases, with 13 bases between them. This CDR3 region has 12 residues. CDR3 sequence reads: CASRWRSSEAFF. DNA for the CDR3: TGTGCCAGCCGCTGGCGGAGCTCTGAAGCTTTCTTT.

The rearrangement links TRBV15 to TRBJ2-5, with TRBD2 as a possible D gene (6 bases). Trimming took off 1 base at V and 4 bases at J, with 10 bases between the two ends. The CDR3 sequence is 14 residues long. Germline CDR1 LNHNV, CDR2 YYDKDF (reference sequence). The CDR3 is CATSRVLGGETQYF. The CDR3 region has the DNA TGTGCCACCAGCAGAGTCTTGGGGGGAGAGACCCAGTACTTC.